The text below deals with one T cell receptor (beta chain). Its specificity is not known. This sample was included in a study of tissue T cells after allogeneic stem cell transplantation. Study-wide results and limits: Tissue-detected TCR repertoire was only partly captured by blood and spleen T cells. Some tissue clones might be persisting host cells; their alloreactivity or antigen specificity was not determined. Within patients, tissue anatomy strongly shaped TCR repertoire composition.

This CDR3 has 12 residues. Germline loops: CDR1 MNHNY, CDR2 SVGAGI (reference sequence). V was pared by 2 bases and J by 7 bases, with 7 bases between. The assay was immunoSEQ multiplex PCR, and TCRdb's table has in-frame clones only and misses some. The repertoire holds 20,000 to 30,000 clones, with around 67% as singletons. Sample: tissue from the ileum, taken at autopsy. The receptor comes from a female donor over 55 with lung cancer. The chain combines TRBV6-6 with TRBJ2-3, with D unresolved. The CDR3 DNA reads TGTGCCAGCAGTTACCAGAGCCATACGCAGTATTTT. This gives the protein CASSYQSHTQYF.